Shown below are 7 T cell receptor beta chains from a single sample sequenced in a study of T cells in Graves' hyperthyroidism and ophthalmopathy. Amplification of TCR beta CDR3 regions used RNA as the template. The HTBI primer set drove a first-round RT-PCR of the TCR CDR3. MiXCR was run by TCRdb on the multiplex PCR reads, yielding one entry per CDR3 protein. Of around 500,000 distinct CDR3 sequences in the sample, 15% to 20% were seen once. The sample was blood. These receptors all stem from a woman in her twenties or thirties with Graves' ophthalmopathy.

This rearrangement joins TRBV11-2 to TRBJ1-6; unclear D gene. V was cut by 5 bases and J by 10 bases, with 12 bases left in between. The CDR3 extends over 13 amino acids. Germline V gives CDR1 SGHAT, CDR2 FQNNGV. In DNA form, the CDR3 reads TGTGCCAGCAGCCCAGAGATGGGATCACCCCTCCACTTT. This encodes CASSPEMGSPLHF.

This clonotype was found a few times. The rearrangement joins TRBV25-1 to TRBJ2-3, with TRBD1 matching over 10 bases. This CDR3 is built from 16 residues. With V trimmed by 1 base and J by 3 bases, 4 bases remained unmatched. The germline V gene has CDR1 MGHDK and CDR2 SYGVNS. The CDR3 spells CASSESDRGRTDTQYF. The CDR3 nucleotides are TGTGCCAGCAGTGAATCCGACAGGGGGCGTACAGATACGCAGTATTTT.

This clonotype was observed at least ten times. The rearrangement joins TRBV3-1 to TRBJ1-1, with D hard to call. CDR3 length: 13 residues. V was trimmed by 1 base and J by 1 base, leaving 4 bases between them. Germline V gives CDR1 LGHDT, CDR2 YNNKEL (reference sequence). CDR3 bases: TGTGCCAGCAGCCAAGTCAAGAACACTGAAGCTTTCTTT. It specifies CASSQVKNTEAFF. Based on the CDR3 plus reference TRBV3-1 and TRBJ1-1, the full variable domain is DTAVSQTPKYLVTQMGNDKSIKCEQNLGHDTMYWYKQDSKKFLKIMFSYNNKELIINETVPNRFSPKSPDKAHLNLHINSLELGDSAVYFCASSQVKNTEAFFGQGTRLTVV.

Comment on this clonotype: At one end, the junction sequence differs from germline, possibly due to a read error. The chain combines TRBV7-2 with TRBJ1-4; D unclear. The germline CDR1 and CDR2 sequences are SGHTA and FQGNSA. This CDR3 is 13 amino acids long. The CDR3 spells CASSLKQAGKLVF. The CDR3 DNA sequence: TGTGCCAGCAGCTTAAAGCAGGCCGGAAAACTGGTTTTT.

This clonotype was seen only a few times. V usage is TRBV7-2 and J usage is TRBJ1-6; perhaps TRBD1 as D (5 bases). CDR3 size: 16 residues. Germline V gene data show CDR1 as SGHTA and CDR2 as FQGNSA. Trimming stripped 0 bases from V and 10 bases from J, with 16 bases between. CDR3 loop: CASSLANSGLGSPLHF. In DNA form, the CDR3 reads TGTGCCAGCAGCTTAGCGAATTCAGGGCTAGGCTCACCCCTCCACTTT.

The chain employs TRBV9 and TRBJ2-1, with D possibly being TRBD1 (5 bases). This CDR3 is 14 amino acids long. Per germline, CDR1 SGDLS and CDR2 YYNGEE. Between the trimmed V and J ends, which lost 5 bases and 4 bases, there was a span of 13 bases. The CDR3 DNA reads TGTGCCAGCAGAAAGGACACGCATTACAATGAGCAGTTCTTC. Amino acid sequence: CASRKDTHYNEQFF.

This clonotype was counted only a few times. This chain links TRBV2 with TRBJ1-6, with D perhaps matching TRBD1 (5 bases). This CDR3 spans 14 amino acids. V dropped 7 bases and J dropped 7 bases, with 14 bases sitting between them. Germline V lookup: CDR1 SNHLY, CDR2 FYNNEI. CDR3 nucleotides: TGTGCCAGCACTCGAGACAGTTTAAATTCACCCCTCCACTTT. This gives the protein CASTRDSLNSPLHF.